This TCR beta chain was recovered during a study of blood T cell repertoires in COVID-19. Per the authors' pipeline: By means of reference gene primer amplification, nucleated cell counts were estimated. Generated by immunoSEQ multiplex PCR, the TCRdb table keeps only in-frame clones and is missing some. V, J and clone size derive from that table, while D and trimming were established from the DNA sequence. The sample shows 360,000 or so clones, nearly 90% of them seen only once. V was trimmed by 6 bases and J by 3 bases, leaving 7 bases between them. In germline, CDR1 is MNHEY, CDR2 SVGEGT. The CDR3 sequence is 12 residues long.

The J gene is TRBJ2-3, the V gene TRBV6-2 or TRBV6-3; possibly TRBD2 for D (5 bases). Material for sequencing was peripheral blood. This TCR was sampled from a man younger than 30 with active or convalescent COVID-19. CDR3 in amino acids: CASSWETDTQYF. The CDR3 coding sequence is TGTGCCAGCAGCTGGGAGACAGATACGCAGTATTTT.